The present TCR beta chain was sequenced within a study of beta chain features in type 1 diabetes. The investigators reverse transcribed all of the isolated RNA, so they sequenced expressed TCRB transcripts. Only in-frame clones appear in the TCRdb table, and some are missing; sequencing was by immunoSEQ multiplex PCR. The sample includes about 320,000 clones, about 15% of them seen just once. This TCR came from a man aged 25 to 45 in good health. What was sequenced was central memory CD4+ T cells from blood.

The CDR3 reads CASRFSDPGELFF. In nucleotides, the CDR3 is TGTGCCAGCAGATTTAGCGACCCCGGGGAGCTGTTTTTT. The chain couples TRBV5-4 to TRBJ2-2; tentative D call: TRBD2 (5 bases). CDR3 size: 13 residues. The germline V and J ends were trimmed by 5 bases and 6 bases, with 11 bases remaining between them. CDR1 and CDR2 from the germline V gene are SGHNT and YYREEE (reference sequence).